This T cell receptor (beta chain) comes out of a study of metastatic and nonmetastatic thyroid tumors. Study as a whole: Repertoires from blood and tumor or nodule tissue of malignant and benign thyroid patients were compared.

There were no patients who had received any treatment before thyroid surgery. MiXCR reprocessed the PCR reads for TCRdb. The table has over 20,000 clones, approximately 30% seen once; the top ten hold roughly 14%. Germline CDR1 reads SGHRS; CDR2 reads YFSETQ. CDR3 length: 14 amino acids. V lost 0 bases, J lost 4 bases, and 3 bases stayed unmatched. The TCR sequence derives from a female donor with papillary thyroid cancer or a benign thyroid nodule (not recorded which). Some clones in this sample may be carry-over from other donors' samples. The chain combines TRBV5-1 with TRBJ1-1; 7 positions match TRBD1. Sequencing was done on a sample of blood. The CDR3: CASSLEGAVTEAFF. CDR3 DNA sequence: TGCGCCAGCAGCTTGGAGGGGGCCGTCACTGAAGCTTTCTTT. The full variable domain, completed using reference TRBV5-1 and TRBJ1-1, is KAGVTQTPRYLIKTRGQQVTLSCSPISGHRSVSWYQQTPGQGLQFLFEYFSETQRNKGNFPGRFSGRQFSNSRSEMNVSTLELGDSALYLCASSLEGAVTEAFFGQGTRLTVV.